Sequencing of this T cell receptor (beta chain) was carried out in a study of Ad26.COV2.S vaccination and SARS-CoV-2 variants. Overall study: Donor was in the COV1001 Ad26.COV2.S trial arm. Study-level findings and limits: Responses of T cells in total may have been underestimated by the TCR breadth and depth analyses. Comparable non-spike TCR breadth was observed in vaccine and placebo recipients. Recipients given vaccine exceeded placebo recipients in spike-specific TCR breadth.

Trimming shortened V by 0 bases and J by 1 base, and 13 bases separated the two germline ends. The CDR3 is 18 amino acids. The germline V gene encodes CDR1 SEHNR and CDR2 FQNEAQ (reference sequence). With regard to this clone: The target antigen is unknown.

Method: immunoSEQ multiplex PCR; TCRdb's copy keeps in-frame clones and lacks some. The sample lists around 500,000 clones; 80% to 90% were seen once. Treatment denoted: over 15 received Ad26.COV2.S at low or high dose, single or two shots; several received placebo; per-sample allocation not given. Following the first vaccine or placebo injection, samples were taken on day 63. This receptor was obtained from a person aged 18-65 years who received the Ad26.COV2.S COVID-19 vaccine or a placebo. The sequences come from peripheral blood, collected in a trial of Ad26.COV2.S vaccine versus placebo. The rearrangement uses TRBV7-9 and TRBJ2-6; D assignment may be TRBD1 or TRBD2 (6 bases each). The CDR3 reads CASSLAGGRRSGANVLTF. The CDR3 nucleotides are TGTGCCAGCAGCTTAGCTGGGGGGCGAAGGTCTGGGGCCAACGTCCTGACTTTC.